Listed below are T cell receptor beta chains from one sample, sequenced in a study of T-cell memory formation after mild COVID-19. Each CDR3 protein gets one entry after TCRdb re-called the 5' RACE reads with MiXCR. The sample shows 350,000 to 500,000 distinct CDR3 sequences, roughly a quarter of them seen only once. The source material was PBMCs or a T cell subset sorted from them (not recorded which). The source of these receptors is an adult woman who had mild COVID-19 (a few samples of this study predate the infection). Cell type and time point are not known. Both conserved end residues are trimmed from each CDR3. The order of the fields is V gene, J gene, CDR3 protein.

TRBV10-3,TRBJ1-1,AISADREEAF
TRBV19,TRBJ1-2,ASSPHWYLTAEASYGYT
TRBV2,TRBJ2-1,ASSVERVSSYNEQF
TRBV29-1,TRBJ1-2,SVEDPNGYT
TRBV12-3/TRBV12-4,TRBJ2-3,ASSRLAAITDTQY
TRBV15,TRBJ1-1,ATNARQGTEAF
TRBV12-3/TRBV12-4,TRBJ2-7,ASSFCLAGDCAEQY
TRBV7-3,TRBJ2-3,ASSFAVTDTQY
TRBV5-1,TRBJ1-6,ASSLGIGLSSYNSPLH
TRBV3-1,TRBJ2-3,ASSQDTAYNTQY
TRBV12-3/TRBV12-4,TRBJ2-7,ASRSTGPYEQY
TRBV6-5,TRBJ1-2,ASRAGQNYGYT
TRBV19,TRBJ2-2,ASSGTPTGELI
TRBV12-3/TRBV12-4,TRBJ2-7,ASSNPRAGALGSLYEQY
TRBV7-3,TRBJ2-2,ASSEGLALNTGELF
TRBV24-1,TRBJ2-5,ATSDAGTSEQETQY
TRBV7-9,TRBJ1-1,ASSRDRANTEAF
TRBV5-1,TRBJ2-1,ASISGLYNEQF
TRBV5-1,TRBJ2-1,ASSLTELSYNEQF
TRBV7-9,TRBJ2-7,ASSLGAGPPDYEQY
TRBV5-1,TRBJ1-1,ASSADRGPNTEAF
TRBV20-1,TRBJ2-3,SAGSGDSTDTQY
TRBV19,TRBJ1-5,ASSINPLNQPQH
TRBV7-2,TRBJ1-1,ASSSSPGTPKTEAF
TRBV5-1,TRBJ2-1,ASSLDQGAYNEQF
TRBV5-4,TRBJ2-4,ASRSGQGDIQY
TRBV2,TRBJ2-7,ASTLSYEQY
TRBV20-1,TRBJ2-7,SAALRGEYEQY
TRBV6-2/TRBV6-3,TRBJ2-7,ASSIHGTGWIYEQY
TRBV11-2,TRBJ2-7,ASSPLPGTQPYEQY
TRBV7-9,TRBJ2-7,ASSSRQDLNYEQY
TRBV30,TRBJ2-1,AWRSWGSYNEQF
TRBV29-1,TRBJ2-1,SVEVLAGLLYNEQF
TRBV5-1,TRBJ2-1,ASSYSGGSYNEQF
TRBV3-1,TRBJ2-7,ASSQVPVSSYEQY
TRBV27,TRBJ2-1,ASSPLAGGMESEQF
TRBV5-1,TRBJ1-2,ASSLIPVEGYT
TRBV29-1,TRBJ1-3,SVLQGAGNTIY
TRBV27,TRBJ2-3,ASSGTSGAVYPDTQY
TRBV7-8,TRBJ2-1,ASSRRDRGYEQF
TRBV18,TRBJ2-7,ASSPTSGSVYEQY
TRBV29-1,TRBJ2-1,SARLTSGSYNEQF
TRBV11-2,TRBJ1-1,ASSLVASLNTEAF
TRBV7-3,TRBJ1-2,ASSSTGGGVGYT
TRBV4-1,TRBJ2-2,ASSRTSGGAGGELF
TRBV2,TRBJ1-1,ASNQDRLNTEAF
TRBV5-1,TRBJ1-1,ASSPGQGSRTEAF
TRBV19,TRBJ2-1,ASSQLAGVFNEQF
TRBV12-3/TRBV12-4,TRBJ2-3,ASSTAQGTDTQY
TRBV5-6,TRBJ2-4,ASRRTGRGGNIQY